This T cell receptor (beta chain) came from a study of shared clonotypes between healthy human individuals (dated by TCRdb to the early 2020s). The study in broad terms: A couple of women and a few men aged 18 to 49 years were included in the cohort. Leukapheresis yielded between about 0.94 and 9.5 billion PBMCs per donor. Different laboratories and diverse techniques were used to prepare libraries and sequence TCR repertoires, to increase sequencing depth and limit assay-specific biases. The study deeply sequenced blood TCR repertoires of about five healthy adults to estimate repertoire size and the extent of clonotype sharing between individuals.

Beyond this particular receptor, the publication reports: Sampling was limited to blood, and TCR repertoires in tissue likely differ from TCR repertoires in blood. Pairwise subsampling indicated that sequencing depth was expected to affect the degree of clonotype sharing among donors. The genetic and exposure-history diversity represented was limited by the small number of donors.

The donors were healthy, HIV-negative adults with no recently reported acute infections or vaccinations. Only Caucasian adults living in Nashville, Tennessee, USA were represented among the donors. In the unsorted samples, 87 million or so PBMCs were counted, and genomic DNA was extracted using the QIAamp DNA Blood Mini kit. Blood was obtained by leukapheresis, after which PBMCs were separated by Ficoll-Histopaque density gradient centrifugation and cryopreserved in liquid nitrogen vapor phase. Using the deep immunoSEQ assay, multiplex PCR amplified TCR CDR3 regions from genomic DNA. Genomic DNA extracted from each cell subset was distributed evenly over all wells of several immunoSEQ 96-well plates, and each plate served as one replicate. Each replicate PCR for unsorted PBMC received 300 to 350 ng genomic DNA, equal to 30,000 to 35,000 T cell genomes. Genomic DNA from unsorted PBMC was sequenced over ten immunoSEQ deep assay plates. Purified libraries were quantified with a Qubit 3.0 fluorometer, sized on a Bioanalyzer 2100, and re-quantified with the KAPA Library Quantification kit. Every immunoSEQ 96-well plate was sequenced on a dedicated single-read 150-cycle Illumina NextSeq 550 flow cell. The original pipeline was this. The immunoSEQ output contained only junctional sequences without quality scores, so filtering could not match that applied to full-length reads. To assign V/J genes and CDR3, sequences were annotated using PyIR, a Python wrapper for IgBLAST v1.9, with IMGT germline references. Any read was removed if the V/J assignment was weak (E-value above 1e-6), the CDR3 was missing, or the read contained stop codons, out-of-frame junctions, or ambiguous translated residues. V3J clonotypes were defined as sequences sharing the same inferred V gene, J gene, and CDR3 amino acid sequence. Percentage overlap between repertoires was calculated by dividing the number of shared unique clonotypes by the size of the smaller repertoire. RTK rarefaction, the Chao1 estimator, and Recon v2.1 estimates of unobserved clonotypes were used to assess repertoire richness. TCRdb took this table from immuneACCESS and kept in-frame rearrangements with V and J called. Such tables lack part of the clones; where checked against another copy, unresolved V genes explain under half of the gap, and the rest is unexplained. The D gene and trimming were derived from the DNA, and the V and J assignments and clone size from that table. The sample table holds 500,000 to 650,000 clones, of which around 77% were seen once. Of the sample, 12% is held by the ten largest clones.

From the cysteine up to the phenylalanine, the CDR3 has a length of 16 residues. The DNA shown is the 48-base CDR3, in frame from base 1. V sheds 8 bases and J sheds 4 bases, leaving 20 bases between their ends. As encoded in the germline V gene, CDR1 is MDHEN while CDR2 is SYDVKM. As for this clone: Its target antigen remains unknown. Per-base qualities were not stored, and no clone one base away is much larger.

Sequencing input: PBMCs. The V and J genes are TRBV28 and TRBJ2-2, and TRBD2 may be the D gene, going by 5 matching bases. The sequence derives from a woman aged 40 to 49 in good health. Some clones in this sample may be carry-over from other donors' samples. The CDR3 here reads CASCGLWEWSTGELFF. In nucleotides, the sequence is TGTGCCAGCTGCGGCTTATGGGAGTGGAGCACCGGGGAGCTGTTTTTT.